This T cell receptor beta chain was profiled in a study of beta chain features in type 1 diabetes. At the level of the study: About 110,000,000 sorted cells were examined across all samples.

Via the markers CD45RO/CCR7/CD25/CD127/CD95/CD27, stem cell-like memory, regulatory, central memory and naive CD4+ cells were sorted. Study-level results: The study left unresolved whether HLA type influences TCRB rearrangement. Cells with high TCR expression could be over-represented when cDNA is sequenced.

The CDR3 sequence is 17 residues long. Trimming cost V 3 bases and J 0 bases, with 15 bases left between them. From germline, CDR1 is SGHTA and CDR2 FQGNSA. On this clone itself: No antigen is known for it.

cDNA synthesis used the whole RNA isolate, giving expressed TCRB sequences. Produced via immunoSEQ multiplex PCR; TCRdb's table is partial and in-frame only. The sample records hundreds of thousands of clones, roughly a sixth being singletons. V is TRBV7-2 and J is TRBJ1-3, with D possibly matching TRBD1 (6 bases). The TCR comes from a man aged 18 to 35 in good health. Sequences were obtained from naive CD4+ T cells from blood. The CDR3 spells CASSFQQGYTSGNTIYF. The DNA for the CDR3 is TGTGCCAGCAGCTTCCAACAGGGCTATACCTCTGGAAACACCATATATTTT.